This TCR beta chain was found in a study of shared clonotypes between healthy human individuals. This clone was observed a few times. Antigen: not known. The sample carries other DNA sequences with the same CDR3. CD45RO negativity and positive selection for CCR7 defined naive CD8 cells, a population that excluded terminally differentiated effector memory CD45RA+ cells. Deep-level settings were used for running the assay. Here immunoSEQ multiplex PCR was the method, and the copy in TCRdb shows in-frame clones only, minus some. Of just over 2,000,000 clones listed, approximately 94% are singletons. CDR3 length equals 10 residues. V shed 2 bases and J shed 9 bases, with 2 bases lying between them. Germline V gene sequence: CDR1 MNHNY, CDR2 SVGAGI (reference sequence). Study outcomes and limitations: Generation probabilities of non-shared clonotypes were lower (relative to those shared by all four donors).

The V call is TRBV6-6, the J call TRBJ2-1; D unclear. Sequenced: naive CD8+ T cells sorted from blood. This clonotype was obtained from a man between 18 and 29 years old in good health. CDR3 sequence (DNA): TGTGCCAGCAGTTACGGTGAGCAGTTCTTC. Translating gives CASSYGEQFF.